This TCR beta chain is from a study of blood T cell repertoires in COVID-19. The protocol was immunoSEQ multiplex PCR, while the TCRdb copy is restricted to in-frame clones and leaves out a portion. The sample includes some 490,000 clones, 75% to 90% seen only once; the top ten take 7% to 10%. This clone appeared a single time. Across about two dozen US areas, participants ranged in age from roughly 18 to 95 years. Participants' own reports of clinical history determined their cohort assignment. The CDR3 consists of 17 residues. V was pared by 4 bases and J by 0 bases, with 18 bases between. CDR1 is LGHDT and CDR2 is YNNKEL in the germline V gene (reference sequence).

The chain has TRBV3-1 (or the pseudogene TRBV3-2) and TRBJ1-1, with D tentatively TRBD1 (5 bases). The sequencing sample was made of PBMCs or T cells enriched from blood (not recorded which). This receptor was identified in a woman in her fifties or sixties who had recovered from COVID-19. As DNA, the CDR3 is TGTGCCAGCAGCCCCCTAGGGACTTCTTGGATGAACACTGAAGCTTTCTTT. Its protein product is CASSPLGTSWMNTEAFF.